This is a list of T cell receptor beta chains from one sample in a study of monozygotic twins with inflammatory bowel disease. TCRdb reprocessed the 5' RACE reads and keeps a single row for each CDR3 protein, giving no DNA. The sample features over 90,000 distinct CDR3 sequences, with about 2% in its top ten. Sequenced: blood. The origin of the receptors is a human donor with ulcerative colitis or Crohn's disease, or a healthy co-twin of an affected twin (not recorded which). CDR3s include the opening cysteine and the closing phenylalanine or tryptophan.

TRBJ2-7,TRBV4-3,CASSQEWGGVYEQYF
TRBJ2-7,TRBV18,CASSLPSGGGSSYEQYF
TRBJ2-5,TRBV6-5,CASSYATAQETQYF
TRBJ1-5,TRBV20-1,CSARERDRAYQPQHF
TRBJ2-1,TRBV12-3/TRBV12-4,CASNSGGRTAEQFF
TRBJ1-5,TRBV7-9,CASSFEGSQPQHF
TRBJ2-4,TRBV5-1,CASGQRDGRRDIQYF
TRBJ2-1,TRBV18,CASSPRRGGYNEQFF
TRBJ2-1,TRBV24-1,CATSASGGAGGLKYNEQFF
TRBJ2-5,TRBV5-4,CASSSRSGGTQETQYF
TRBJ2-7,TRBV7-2,CASSLSRVARELDEQYF
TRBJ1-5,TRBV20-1,CSALEEGGNQPQHF
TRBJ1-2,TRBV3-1,CASSQVWQGSYGYTF
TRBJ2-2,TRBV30,CAWNRIGQGIAGELFF
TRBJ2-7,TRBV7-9,CASSFAHEQYF
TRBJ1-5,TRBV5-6,CASSLVGGGKNQPQHF
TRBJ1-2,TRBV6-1,CASILVKDGRYGYTF
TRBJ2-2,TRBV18,CASSPRLAGTGELFF
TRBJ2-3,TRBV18,CASSLGSVDTQYF
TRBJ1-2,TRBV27,CASSEAWGVSNYGYTF
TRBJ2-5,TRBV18,CASSPRTGRETQYF
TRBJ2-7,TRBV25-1,CASSLYKEQYF
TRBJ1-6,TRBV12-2,CASRSRTLQGYNSPLHF
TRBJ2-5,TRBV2,CASTPEQGSQETQYF
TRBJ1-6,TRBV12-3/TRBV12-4,CASSLVETRNSPLHF
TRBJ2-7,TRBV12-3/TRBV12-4,CASSFGQAYEQYF
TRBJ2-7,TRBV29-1,CSVQTAGYEQYF
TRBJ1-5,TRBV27,CASSFEGQQPQHF
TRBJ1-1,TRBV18,CASSPQDREAFF
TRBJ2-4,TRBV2,CASSEVRGLAKNIQYF
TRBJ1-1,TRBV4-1,CASSHRGDTEAFF
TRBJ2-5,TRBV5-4,CASSLEAEETQYF
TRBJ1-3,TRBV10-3,CATWDSKLNTIYF
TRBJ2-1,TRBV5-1,CASSLPLEPQDDEQFF
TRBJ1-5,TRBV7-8,CASSPGQYSNQPQHF
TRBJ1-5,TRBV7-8,CASSKDRVSWKQPQHF
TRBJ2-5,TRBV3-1,CASSQARGPKKETQYF
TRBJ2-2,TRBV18,CASSPGTANTGELFF
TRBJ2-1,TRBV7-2,CASRQTGHRVYNEQFF
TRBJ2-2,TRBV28,CASSSHVAGELFF
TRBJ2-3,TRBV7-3,CASSPSGGPDTQYF
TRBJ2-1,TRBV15,CATSTGLAGRKNEQFF
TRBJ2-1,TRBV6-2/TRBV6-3,CASSYVLGRGTHSNNEQFF
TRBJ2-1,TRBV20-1,CSAPRTGHNEQFF
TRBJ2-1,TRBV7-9,CASSQTDRGFNEQFF
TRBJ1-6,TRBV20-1,CSARELNRELSFTPLHF
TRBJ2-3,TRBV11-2,CASSSRTPLMDTQYF
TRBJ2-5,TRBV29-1,CSVEGTSGRQETQYF
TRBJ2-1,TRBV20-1,CSARNSGGRSYNEQFF
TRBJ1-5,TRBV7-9,CASSFSGGPRIQPQHF
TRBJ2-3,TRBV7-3,CASSAGTASGTQYF